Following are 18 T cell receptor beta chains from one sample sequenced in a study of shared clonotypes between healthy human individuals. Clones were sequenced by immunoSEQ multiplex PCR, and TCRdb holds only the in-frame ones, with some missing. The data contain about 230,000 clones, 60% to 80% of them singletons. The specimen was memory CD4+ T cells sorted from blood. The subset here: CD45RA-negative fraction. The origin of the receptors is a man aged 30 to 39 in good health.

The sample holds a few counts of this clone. CDR3 DNA sequence: TGTGCCAGCAGCTTAGCGGGGGTGGCGGGAGCTGTCAATGAGCAGTTCTTC. Translating it yields CASSLAGVAGAVNEQFF. This chain connects TRBV7-8 to TRBJ2-1, with 7 bases that match TRBD2. In germline, CDR1 is SGHVS, CDR2 FQNEAQ. The CDR3 covers 17 residues. Trimming cost V 0 bases and J 6 bases; bases outside gene matches: 11. Variable domain in full (rest from reference TRBV7-8 and TRBJ2-1): GAGVSQSPRYKVAKRGQDVALRCDPISGHVSLFWYQQALGQGPEFLTYFQNEAQLDKSGLPSDRFFAERPEGSVSTLKIQRTQQEDSAVYLCASSLAGVAGAVNEQFFGPGTRLTVL.

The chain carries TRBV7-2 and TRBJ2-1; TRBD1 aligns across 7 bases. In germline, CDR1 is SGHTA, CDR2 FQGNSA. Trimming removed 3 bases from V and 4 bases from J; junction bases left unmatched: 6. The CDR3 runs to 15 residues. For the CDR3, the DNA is TGTGCCAGCAGCTTGCAACAGGGGCTTTACAATGAGCAGTTCTTC. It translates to CASSLQQGLYNEQFF.

CDR3 sequence reads: CASSYGGQPQHF. In DNA, the CDR3 is TGTGCCAGCAGTTATGGGGGTCAGCCCCAGCATTTT. This chain connects TRBV6-6 to TRBJ1-5, with D perhaps TRBD1 (5 bases). Between the trimmed V and J ends, which lost 3 bases and 6 bases, there was a span of 6 bases. The germline V gene encodes CDR1 MNHNY and CDR2 SVGAGI (reference sequence). The CDR3 covers 12 residues.

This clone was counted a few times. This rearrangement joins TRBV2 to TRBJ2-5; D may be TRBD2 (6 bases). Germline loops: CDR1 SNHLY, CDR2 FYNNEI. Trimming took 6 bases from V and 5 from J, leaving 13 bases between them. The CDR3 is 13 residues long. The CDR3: CASRESRGETQYF. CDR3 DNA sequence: TGTGCCAGCAGAGAGTCCCGGGGGGAGACCCAGTACTTC. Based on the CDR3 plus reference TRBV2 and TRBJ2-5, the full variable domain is EPEVTQTPSHQVTQMGQEVILRCVPISNHLYFYWYRQILGQKVEFLVSFYNNEISEKSEIFDDQFSVERPDGSNFTLKIRSTKLEDSAMYFCASRESRGETQYFGPGTRLLVL.

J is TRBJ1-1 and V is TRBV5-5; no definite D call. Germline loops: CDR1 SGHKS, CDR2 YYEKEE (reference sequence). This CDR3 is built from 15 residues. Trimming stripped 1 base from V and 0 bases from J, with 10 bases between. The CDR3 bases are TGTGCCAGCAGCTTGTCGGCGGGATTGAACACTGAAGCTTTCTTT. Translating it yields CASSLSAGLNTEAFF.

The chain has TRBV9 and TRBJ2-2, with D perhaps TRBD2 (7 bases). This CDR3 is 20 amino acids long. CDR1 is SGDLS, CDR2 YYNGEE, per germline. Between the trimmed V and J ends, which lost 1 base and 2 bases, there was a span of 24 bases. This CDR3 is CASSVFPVGGLADNTGELFF. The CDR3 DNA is TGTGCCAGCAGCGTATTCCCCGTTGGGGGGCTAGCGGACAACACCGGGGAGCTGTTTTTT.

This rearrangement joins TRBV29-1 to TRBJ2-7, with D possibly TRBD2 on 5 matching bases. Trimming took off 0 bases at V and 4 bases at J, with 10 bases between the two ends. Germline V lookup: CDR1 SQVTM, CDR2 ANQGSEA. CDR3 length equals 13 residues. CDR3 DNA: TGCAGCGTTGAAGATCAGACGGGATACGAGCAGTACTTC. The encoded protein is CSVEDQTGYEQYF.

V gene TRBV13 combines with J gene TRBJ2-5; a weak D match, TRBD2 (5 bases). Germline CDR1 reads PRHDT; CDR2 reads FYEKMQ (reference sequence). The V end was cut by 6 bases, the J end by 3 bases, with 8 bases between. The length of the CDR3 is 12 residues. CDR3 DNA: TGTGCCAGCAGTCAGCGGAAAGAGACCCAGTACTTC. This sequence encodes CASSQRKETQYF. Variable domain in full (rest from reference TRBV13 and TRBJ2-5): AAGVIQSPRHLIKEKRETATLKCYPIPRHDTVYWYQQGPGQDPQFLISFYEKMQSDKGSIPDRFSAQQFSDYHSELNMSSLELGDSALYFCASSQRKETQYFGPGTRLLVL.

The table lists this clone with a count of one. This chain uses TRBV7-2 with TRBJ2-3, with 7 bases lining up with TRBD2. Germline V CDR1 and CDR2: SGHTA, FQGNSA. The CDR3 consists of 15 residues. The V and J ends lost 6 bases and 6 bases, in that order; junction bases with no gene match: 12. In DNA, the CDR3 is TGTGCCAGCAGGAAGGGGCGGGAGAATTGGGATACGCAGTATTTT. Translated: CASRKGRENWDTQYF.

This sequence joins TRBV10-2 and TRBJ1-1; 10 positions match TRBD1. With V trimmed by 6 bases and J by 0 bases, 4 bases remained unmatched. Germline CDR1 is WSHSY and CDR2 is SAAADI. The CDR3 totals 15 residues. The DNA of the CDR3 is TGCGCCAGCAGGACAGGGGGCTTCATGAACACTGAAGCTTTCTTT. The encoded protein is CASRTGGFMNTEAFF.

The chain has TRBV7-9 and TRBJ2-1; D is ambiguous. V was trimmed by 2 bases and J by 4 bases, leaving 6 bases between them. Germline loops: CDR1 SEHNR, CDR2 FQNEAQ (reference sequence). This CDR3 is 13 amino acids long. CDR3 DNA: TGTGCCAGCAGCTTAACGGATTACAATGAGCAGTTCTTC. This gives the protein CASSLTDYNEQFF. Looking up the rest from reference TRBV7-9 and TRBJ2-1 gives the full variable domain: DTGVSQNPRHKITKRGQNVTFRCDPISEHNRLYWYRQTLGQGPEFLTYFQNEAQLEKSRLLSDRFSAERPKGSFSTLEIQRTEQGDSAMYLCASSLTDYNEQFFGPGTRLTVL.

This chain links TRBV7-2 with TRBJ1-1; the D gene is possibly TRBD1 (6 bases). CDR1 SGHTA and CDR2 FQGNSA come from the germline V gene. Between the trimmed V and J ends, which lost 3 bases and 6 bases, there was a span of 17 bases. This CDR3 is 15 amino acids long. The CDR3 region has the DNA TGTGCCAGCAGCTTCTCAACAGGGCAGCGGGCTGAAGCTTTCTTT. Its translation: CASSFSTGQRAEAFF.

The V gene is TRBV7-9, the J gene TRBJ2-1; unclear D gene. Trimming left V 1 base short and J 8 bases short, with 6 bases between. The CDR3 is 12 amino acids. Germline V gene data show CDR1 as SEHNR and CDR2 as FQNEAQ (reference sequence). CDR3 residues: CASSLVGYEQFF. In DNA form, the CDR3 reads TGTGCCAGCAGCTTAGTAGGGTATGAGCAGTTCTTC.

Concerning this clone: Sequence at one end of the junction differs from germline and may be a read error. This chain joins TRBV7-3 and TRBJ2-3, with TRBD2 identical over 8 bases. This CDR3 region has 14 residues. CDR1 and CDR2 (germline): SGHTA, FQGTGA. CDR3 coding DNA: TGTGCCAGCAGCCTGAGCGGGAGCCCAGAAACGCAGTATTTT. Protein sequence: CASSLSGSPETQYF.

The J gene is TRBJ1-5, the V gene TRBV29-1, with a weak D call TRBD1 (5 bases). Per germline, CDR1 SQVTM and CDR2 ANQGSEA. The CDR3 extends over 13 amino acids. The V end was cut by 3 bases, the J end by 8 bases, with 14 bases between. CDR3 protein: CSVEGTANEPQHF. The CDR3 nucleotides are TGCAGCGTTGAGGGGACTGCCAACGAGCCCCAGCATTTT.

The CDR3 DNA follows: TGTGCCAGCAGCCTAAGACCCGACAGATACGAGCAGTACTTC. Protein sequence: CASSLRPDRYEQYF. The chain couples TRBV28 to TRBJ2-7; D might be TRBD1 (5 bases). The CDR3 has 14 amino acids. V lost 6 bases and J lost 4, with 16 bases in between. Germline CDR1 reads MDHEN; CDR2 reads SYDVKM. The full variable domain, completed using reference TRBV28 and TRBJ2-7, is DVKVTQSSRYLVKRTGEKVFLECVQDMDHENMFWYRQDPGLGLRLIYFSYDVKMKEKGDIPEGYSVSREKKERFSLILESASTNQTSMYLCASSLRPDRYEQYFGPGTRLTVT.

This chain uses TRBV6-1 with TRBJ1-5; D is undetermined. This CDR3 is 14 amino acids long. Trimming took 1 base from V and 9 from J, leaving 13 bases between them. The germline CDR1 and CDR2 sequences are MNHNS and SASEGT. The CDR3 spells CASSEGNALWPQHF. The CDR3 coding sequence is TGTGCCAGCAGTGAAGGGAACGCCTTATGGCCCCAGCATTTT.

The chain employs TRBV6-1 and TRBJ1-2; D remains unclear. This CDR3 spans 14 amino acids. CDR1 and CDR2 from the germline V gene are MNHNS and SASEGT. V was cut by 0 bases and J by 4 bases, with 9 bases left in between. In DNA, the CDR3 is TGTGCCAGCAGTGAAGCGACGGTATCCTATGGCTACACCTTC. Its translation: CASSEATVSYGYTF.